The 15 T cell receptor beta chains reported below all come from one sample, sequenced in a study of cytomegalovirus exposure and HLA in healthy donors. PCR used 60 Vbeta primers and 13 Jbeta primers. Some clones are missing from TCRdb's copy, which holds only in-frame ones; the method was immunoSEQ multiplex PCR. Altogether around 130,000 clones are present, over 60% being singletons, with the ten largest covering approximately 0.86%. The sequenced material came from PBMCs. Receptors were obtained from a woman in her sixties in good health and CMV-seronegative.

The V call is TRBV18, the J call TRBJ2-3; perhaps TRBD1 as D (5 bases). Germline CDR1 and CDR2: KGHSH and LQKENI. The V end lost 7 bases, the J end lost 2 bases, and 16 bases lay between the germline ends. This CDR3 spans 15 amino acids. In DNA form, the CDR3 reads TGTGCCAGCTTACTCACTTGGGGCCCCACAGATACGCAGTATTTT. The encoded protein is CASLLTWGPTDTQYF. Together with reference TRBV18 and TRBJ2-3, the CDR3 gives the full variable domain: NAGVMQNPRHLVRRRGQEARLRCSPMKGHSHVYWYRQLPEEGLKFMVYLQKENIIDESGMPKERFSAEFPKEGPSILRIQQVVRGDSAAYFCASLLTWGPTDTQYFGPGTRLTVL.

V gene TRBV6-6 combines with J gene TRBJ1-3; D is possibly TRBD1 (5 bases). Germline-derived CDR1 and CDR2 are MNHNY and SVGAGI (reference sequence). The CDR3 is 16 amino acids. V lost 2 bases, J lost 2 bases, and 13 bases lay in between. The CDR3 sequence is CASSYGGGKAGNTIYF. The CDR3 DNA reads as TGTGCCAGCAGTTACGGGGGAGGGAAGGCTGGAAACACCATATATTTT.

The chain has TRBV18 and TRBJ2-7; 9 bases agree with TRBD1. Germline V lookup: CDR1 KGHSH, CDR2 LQKENI. Unmatched junction bases numbered 13, after V lost 3 bases and J lost 4 bases. There are 17 residues in the CDR3. The CDR3 nucleotides are TGTGCCAGCTCACCGTTTCGCCTATCCGGGACAGGGTACGAGCAGTACTTC. This translates into CASSPFRLSGTGYEQYF.

The chain has TRBV6-5 and TRBJ2-2; 7 bases are a match to TRBD1. CDR1 MNHEY and CDR2 SVGAGI come from the germline V gene. The V gene end was trimmed by 6 bases and the J gene end by 1 base; junction bases not matched to a gene: 5. CDR3 length: 15 residues. The CDR3 is CASRTGQKNTGELFF. In nucleotides, the CDR3 is TGTGCCAGCAGGACGGGACAGAAGAACACCGGGGAGCTGTTTTTT.

The V call is TRBV7-9, the J call TRBJ1-6, with D hard to call. CDR3 length: 14 amino acids. V lost 4 bases to trimming and J lost 10 bases, with 14 bases between them. CDR1 SEHNR and CDR2 FQNEAQ come from the germline V gene (reference sequence). CDR3 bases: TGTGCCAGCAGCTCAGAACCGTTCTCATCACCCCTCCACTTT. Translation gives CASSSEPFSSPLHF.

The chain recombines TRBV9 with TRBJ2-1; TRBD1 matches at 9 bases. Germline lookup yields CDR1 SGDLS and CDR2 YYNGEE. The CDR3 has 15 amino acids. V shed 2 bases, J shed 4 bases, and the junction held 4 bases outside the gene matches. CDR3 sequence reads: CASSVRGQGYNEQFF. CDR3 in DNA: TGTGCCAGCAGCGTCCGGGGACAGGGTTACAATGAGCAGTTCTTC.

V is TRBV27 and J is TRBJ1-2; TRBD1 matches at 7 bases. Germline CDR1 MNHEY, CDR2 SMNVEV (reference sequence). The J segment lost 6 bases and the V segment lost 2 bases, leaving 9 bases of the junction unmatched. This CDR3 contains 15 residues. The CDR3 DNA reads as TGTGCCAGCAGTTTAGCCTGGACAGGCTGGGATGGCTACACCTTC. Translation gives CASSLAWTGWDGYTF.

The chain employs TRBV4-1 and TRBJ2-2; D gene ambiguous. V was shortened by 1 base and J by 6 bases, with 12 bases between the two germline ends. Germline V CDR1 and CDR2: MGHRA, YSYEKL. CDR3 length: 15 residues. The DNA for the CDR3 is TGCGCCAGCAGCCAAGCCGCAGGAATCCCCGGGGAGCTGTTTTTT. Its protein is CASSQAAGIPGELFF.

The V call is TRBV27, the J call TRBJ2-1; maybe TRBD1 (6 bases). This CDR3 spans 12 amino acids. Trimming removed 5 bases at V and 4 bases at J, with 6 bases between. Germline lookup yields CDR1 MNHEY and CDR2 SMNVEV (reference sequence). The chain's CDR3 is CASSRGYNEQFF. The CDR3 DNA follows: TGTGCCAGCAGTAGGGGGTACAATGAGCAGTTCTTC.

The V call is TRBV5-4, the J call TRBJ2-7; no reliable D call. V lost 3 bases to trimming and J lost 0 bases, with 13 bases between them. Germline loops: CDR1 SGHNT, CDR2 YYREEE (reference sequence). This CDR3 spans 15 amino acids. The CDR3 DNA reads as TGTGCCAGCAGCTCGGCAGGCTCCCTCTCCTACGAGCAGTACTTC. This sequence encodes CASSSAGSLSYEQYF.

The chain is built from TRBV7-8 and TRBJ2-1; 10 bases align to TRBD2. V shed 6 bases and J 4 bases; nucleotides not matched to a gene: 9. From germline, CDR1 is SGHVS and CDR2 FQNEAQ. This CDR3 has 16 amino acids. The DNA for the CDR3 is TGTGCCAGCAGTTTCCTGACTAGCGGGCTGTACAATGAGCAGTTCTTC. Translating gives CASSFLTSGLYNEQFF.

The genes are TRBV4-1 and TRBJ2-3, with 7 bases identical to TRBD1. Germline-derived CDR1 and CDR2 are MGHRA and YSYEKL. V was clipped by 0 bases and J by 6 bases; unmatched bases: 3. The CDR3 spans 14 residues. The CDR3: CASSQDTGQDTQYF. The CDR3 DNA follows: TGCGCCAGCAGCCAAGATACGGGACAGGATACGCAGTATTTT.

The rearrangement joins TRBV28 to TRBJ1-2; TRBD1 matches at 8 bases. The J segment lost 5 bases and the V segment lost 6 bases, leaving 11 bases of the junction unmatched. The CDR3 totals 15 residues. Germline V lookup: CDR1 MDHEN, CDR2 SYDVKM. This chain's CDR3 is CASRKPGGGVYGYTF. CDR3 DNA: TGTGCCAGCAGGAAACCAGGGGGCGGGGTTTATGGCTACACCTTC.

This chain joins TRBV5-1 and TRBJ2-1, with TRBD2 matching 13 bases. V lost 3 bases to trimming and J lost 6 bases; unmatched junction nucleotides: 3. CDR3 length: 15 amino acids. Per the germline V gene, CDR1 is SGHRS and CDR2 is YFSETQ. CDR3 sequence reads: CASSSGTSGANEQFF. The CDR3 nucleotides are TGCGCCAGCAGCTCGGGGACTAGCGGGGCCAATGAGCAGTTCTTC.

The rearrangement links TRBV7-9 to TRBJ1-1, with 8 bases matching TRBD1. The J segment lost 4 bases and the V segment lost 1 base, leaving 5 bases of the junction unmatched. This CDR3 has 15 residues. Looked up from germline, CDR1 is SEHNR and CDR2 is FQNEAQ (reference sequence). The CDR3 loop is CASSLDRTGRTEAFF. The CDR3 DNA reads as TGTGCCAGCAGCTTAGATAGGACAGGGCGCACTGAAGCTTTCTTT.